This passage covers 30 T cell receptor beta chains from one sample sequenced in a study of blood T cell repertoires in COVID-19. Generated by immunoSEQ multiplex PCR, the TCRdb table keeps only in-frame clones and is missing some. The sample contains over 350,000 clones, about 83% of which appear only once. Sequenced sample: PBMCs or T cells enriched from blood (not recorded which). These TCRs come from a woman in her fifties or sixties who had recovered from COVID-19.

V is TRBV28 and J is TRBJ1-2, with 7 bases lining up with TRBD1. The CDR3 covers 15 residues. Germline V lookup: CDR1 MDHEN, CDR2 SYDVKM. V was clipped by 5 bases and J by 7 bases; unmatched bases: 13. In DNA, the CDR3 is TGTGCCAGCAGTGAGGGGACAGCTTCTCGACTTGGCTACACCTTC. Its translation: CASSEGTASRLGYTF.

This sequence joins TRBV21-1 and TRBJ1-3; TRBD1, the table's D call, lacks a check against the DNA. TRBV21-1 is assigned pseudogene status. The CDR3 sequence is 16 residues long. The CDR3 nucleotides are TGTGCCAGCACCCAAAGCTGGGACAGGGACGGGAACACCATATATTTT. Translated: CASTQSWDRDGNTIYF.

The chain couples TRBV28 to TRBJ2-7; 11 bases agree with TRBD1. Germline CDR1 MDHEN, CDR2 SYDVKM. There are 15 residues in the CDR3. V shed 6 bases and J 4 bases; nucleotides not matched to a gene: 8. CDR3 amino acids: CASRGWTGGGYEQYF. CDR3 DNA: TGTGCCAGCAGGGGCTGGACAGGGGGCGGTTACGAGCAGTACTTC.

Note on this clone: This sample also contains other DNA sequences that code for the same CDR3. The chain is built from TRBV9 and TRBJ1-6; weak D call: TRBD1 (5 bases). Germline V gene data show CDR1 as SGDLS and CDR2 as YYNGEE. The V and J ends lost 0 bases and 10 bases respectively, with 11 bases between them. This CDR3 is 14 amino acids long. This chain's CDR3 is CASSVGQGRSPLHF. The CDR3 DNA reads TGTGCCAGCAGCGTAGGCCAGGGAAGGTCACCCCTCCACTTT.

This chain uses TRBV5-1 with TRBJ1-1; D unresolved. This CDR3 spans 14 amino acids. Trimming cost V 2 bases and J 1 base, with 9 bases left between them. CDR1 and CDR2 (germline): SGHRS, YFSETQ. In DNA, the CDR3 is TGCGCCAGCAGCTTTCGGGTCGAGAACACTGAAGCTTTCTTT. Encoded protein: CASSFRVENTEAFF.

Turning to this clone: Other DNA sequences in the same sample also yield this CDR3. CDR3 protein: CASSPGTGGNTIYF. The CDR3 bases are TGTGCCAGCAGTCCAGGGACAGGGGGAAACACCATATATTTT. This chain joins TRBV27 and TRBJ1-3; 9 bases align to TRBD1. CDR3 size: 14 residues. The V gene's germline CDR1 is MNHEY and CDR2 SMNVEV (reference sequence). With V trimmed by 5 bases and J by 4 bases, 3 bases remained unmatched.

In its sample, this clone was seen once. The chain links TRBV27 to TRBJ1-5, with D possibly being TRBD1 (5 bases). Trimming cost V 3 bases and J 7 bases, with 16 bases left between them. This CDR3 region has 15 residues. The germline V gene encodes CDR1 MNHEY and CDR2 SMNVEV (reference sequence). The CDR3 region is CASSFTGGRGQPQHF. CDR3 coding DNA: TGTGCCAGCAGTTTCACCGGGGGAAGGGGCCAGCCCCAGCATTTT.

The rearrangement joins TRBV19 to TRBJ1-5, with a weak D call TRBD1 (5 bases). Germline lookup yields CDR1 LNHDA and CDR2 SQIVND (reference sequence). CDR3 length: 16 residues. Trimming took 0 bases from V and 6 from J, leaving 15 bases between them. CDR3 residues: CASSIDGARVTQPQHF. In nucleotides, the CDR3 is TGTGCCAGTAGTATAGATGGGGCCAGGGTTACTCAGCCCCAGCATTTT.

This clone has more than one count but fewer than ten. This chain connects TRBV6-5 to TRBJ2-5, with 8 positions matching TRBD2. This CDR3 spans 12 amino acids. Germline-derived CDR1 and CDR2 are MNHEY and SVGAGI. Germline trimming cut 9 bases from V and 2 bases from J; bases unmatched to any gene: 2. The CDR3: CASSGGQETQYF. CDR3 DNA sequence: TGTGCCAGTTCGGGGGGGCAAGAGACCCAGTACTTC.

The chain's CDR3 is CASSSYGQGAVGYTF. CDR3 bases: TGTGCCAGCAGCTCATACGGACAGGGGGCGGTCGGCTACACCTTC. The chain has TRBV5-5 and TRBJ1-2, with 11 bases lining up with TRBD1. Trimming cost V 3 bases and J 8 bases; bases outside gene matches: 9. CDR1 and CDR2 (germline): SGHKS, YYEKEE (reference sequence). This CDR3 has 15 residues.

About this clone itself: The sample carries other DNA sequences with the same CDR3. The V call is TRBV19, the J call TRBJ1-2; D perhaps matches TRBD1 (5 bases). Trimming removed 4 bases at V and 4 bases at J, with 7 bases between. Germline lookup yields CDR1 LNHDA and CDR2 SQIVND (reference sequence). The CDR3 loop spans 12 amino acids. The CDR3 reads CASSTQGYGYTF. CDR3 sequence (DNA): TGTGCCAGTAGTACTCAGGGCTATGGCTACACCTTC.

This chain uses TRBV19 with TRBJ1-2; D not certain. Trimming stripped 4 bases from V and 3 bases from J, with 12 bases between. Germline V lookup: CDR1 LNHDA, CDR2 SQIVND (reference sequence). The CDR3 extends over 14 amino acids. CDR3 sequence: CASSTRSLDYGYTF. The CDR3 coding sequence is TGTGCCAGTAGTACCAGATCCCTTGACTATGGCTACACCTTC.

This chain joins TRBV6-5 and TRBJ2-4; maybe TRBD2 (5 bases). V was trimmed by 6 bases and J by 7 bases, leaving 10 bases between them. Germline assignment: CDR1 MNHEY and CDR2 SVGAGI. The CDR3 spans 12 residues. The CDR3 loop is CASRWERNIQYF. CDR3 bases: TGTGCCAGCAGGTGGGAGAGGAACATTCAGTACTTC.

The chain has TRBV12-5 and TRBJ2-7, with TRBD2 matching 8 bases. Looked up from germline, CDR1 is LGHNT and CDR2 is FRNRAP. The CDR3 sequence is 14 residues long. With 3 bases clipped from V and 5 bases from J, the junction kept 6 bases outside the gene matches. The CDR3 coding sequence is TGTGCTAGTGGTTTCGGTAGCGGGGAGAACGAGCAGTACTTC. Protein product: CASGFGSGENEQYF.

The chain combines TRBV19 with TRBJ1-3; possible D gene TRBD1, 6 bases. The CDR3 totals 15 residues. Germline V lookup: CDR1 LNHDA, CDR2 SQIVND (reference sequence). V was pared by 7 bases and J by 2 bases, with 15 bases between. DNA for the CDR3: TGTGCCAGTAAACGCCCAGGGGACCCTGGAAACACCATATATTTT. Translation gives CASKRPGDPGNTIYF.

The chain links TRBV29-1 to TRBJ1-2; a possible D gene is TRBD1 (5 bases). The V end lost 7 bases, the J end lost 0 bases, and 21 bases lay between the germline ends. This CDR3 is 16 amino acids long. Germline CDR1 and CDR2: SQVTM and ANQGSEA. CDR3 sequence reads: CSARSPGDSANYGYTF. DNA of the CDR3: TGCAGCGCCAGAAGTCCGGGAGACAGTGCTAACTATGGCTACACCTTC.

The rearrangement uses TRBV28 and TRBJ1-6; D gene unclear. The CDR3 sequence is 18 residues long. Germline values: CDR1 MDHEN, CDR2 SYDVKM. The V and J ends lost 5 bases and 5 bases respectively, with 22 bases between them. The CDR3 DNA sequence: TGTGCCAGCAGTGCCAGTCACGGTCGGACTATTAATAATTCACCCCTCCACTTT. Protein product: CASSASHGRTINNSPLHF.

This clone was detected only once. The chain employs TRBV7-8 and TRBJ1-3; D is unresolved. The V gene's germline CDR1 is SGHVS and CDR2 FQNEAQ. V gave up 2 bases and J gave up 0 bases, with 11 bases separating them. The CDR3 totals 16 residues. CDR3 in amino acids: CASSLLGRSSGNTIYF. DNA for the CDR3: TGTGCCAGCAGCTTATTGGGGAGGAGCTCTGGAAACACCATATATTTT.

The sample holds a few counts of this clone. CDR3 residues: CASSQGIGEYSYEQYF. CDR3 sequence (DNA): TGCGCCAGCAGCCAAGGAATCGGGGAGTATTCCTACGAGCAGTACTTC. The rearrangement links TRBV4-1 to TRBJ2-7; the D gene is possibly TRBD2 (5 bases). This CDR3 is built from 16 residues. Germline CDR1 MGHRA, CDR2 YSYEKL. The V end lost 1 base, the J end lost 1 base, and 14 bases lay between the germline ends.

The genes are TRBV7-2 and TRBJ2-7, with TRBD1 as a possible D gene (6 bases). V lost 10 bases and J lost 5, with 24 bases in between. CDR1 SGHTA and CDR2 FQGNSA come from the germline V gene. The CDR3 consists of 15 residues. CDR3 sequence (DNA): TGTGCCACCTTTCGGGGATCAGGGGCCAACGACGAGCAGTACTTC. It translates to CATFRGSGANDEQYF.

CDR3 nucleotides: TGTGCCACTCGGGACTATCTCACAGATACGCAGTATTTT. The encoded protein is CATRDYLTDTQYF. The rearrangement links TRBV6-5 to TRBJ2-3; 7 bases are a match to TRBD2. Germline V gene lookup returns CDR1 MNHEY and CDR2 SVGAGI. The V and J ends lost 10 bases and 2 bases, in that order; junction bases with no gene match: 6. The CDR3 extends over 13 amino acids.

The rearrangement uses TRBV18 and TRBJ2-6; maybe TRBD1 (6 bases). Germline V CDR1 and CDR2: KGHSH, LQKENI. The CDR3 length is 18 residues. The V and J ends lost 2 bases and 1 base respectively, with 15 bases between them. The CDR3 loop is CASSPSDRYNSGANVLTF. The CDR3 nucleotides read TGTGCCAGCTCACCATCGGACAGATACAATTCTGGGGCCAACGTCCTGACTTTC.

The CDR3 loop is CASSSDSNYGYTF. DNA of the CDR3: TGCGCCAGCAGTTCCGACAGCAACTATGGCTACACCTTC. The chain has TRBV5-1 and TRBJ1-2, with a tentative D call TRBD1 (5 bases). The CDR3 contains 13 residues. Germline CDR1 SGHRS, CDR2 YFSETQ. V was clipped by 5 bases and J by 2 bases, with 10 bases between them.

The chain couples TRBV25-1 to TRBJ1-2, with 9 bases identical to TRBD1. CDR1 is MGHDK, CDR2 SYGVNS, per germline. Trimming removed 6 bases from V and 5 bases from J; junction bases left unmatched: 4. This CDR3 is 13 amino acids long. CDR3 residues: CASSLTGGYGYTF. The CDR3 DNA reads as TGTGCCAGCAGCTTGACAGGGGGGTATGGCTACACCTTC.

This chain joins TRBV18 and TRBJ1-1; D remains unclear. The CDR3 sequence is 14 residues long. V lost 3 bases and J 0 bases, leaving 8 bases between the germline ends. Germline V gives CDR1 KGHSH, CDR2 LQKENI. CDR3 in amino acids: CASSPLALNTEAFF. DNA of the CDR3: TGTGCCAGCTCACCGTTGGCTCTGAACACTGAAGCTTTCTTT.

CDR3 DNA sequence: TGTGCCTGGAGTCCCGGGGACAGTTATGGCTACACCTTC. Its protein product is CAWSPGDSYGYTF. The V gene is TRBV30, the J gene TRBJ1-2; TRBD1 aligns across 7 bases. This CDR3 comprises 13 residues. Germline loops: CDR1 GTSNPN, CDR2 SVGIG (reference sequence). With V trimmed by 2 bases and J by 5 bases, 5 bases remained unmatched.

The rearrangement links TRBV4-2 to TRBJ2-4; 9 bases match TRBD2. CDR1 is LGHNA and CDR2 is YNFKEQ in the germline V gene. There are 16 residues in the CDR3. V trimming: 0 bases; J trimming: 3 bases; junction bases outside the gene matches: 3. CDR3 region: CASSQELAGVKNIQYF. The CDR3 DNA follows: TGTGCCAGCAGCCAAGAGTTAGCGGGGGTCAAAAACATTCAGTACTTC.

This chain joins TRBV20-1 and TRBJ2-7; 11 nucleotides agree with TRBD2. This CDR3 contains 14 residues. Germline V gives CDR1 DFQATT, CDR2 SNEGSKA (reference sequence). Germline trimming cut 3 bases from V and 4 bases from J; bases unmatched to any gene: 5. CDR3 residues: CSASVAGGRYEQYF. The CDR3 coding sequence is TGCAGTGCTAGTGTAGCGGGGGGGCGGTACGAGCAGTACTTC.

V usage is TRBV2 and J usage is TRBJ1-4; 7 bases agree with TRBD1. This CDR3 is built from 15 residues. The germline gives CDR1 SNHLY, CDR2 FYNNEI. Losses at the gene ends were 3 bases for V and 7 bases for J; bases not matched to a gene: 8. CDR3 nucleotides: TGTGCCAGCAGTGACCGGAGGGGGCGCGGTGAAAAACTGTTTTTT. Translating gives CASSDRRGRGEKLFF.

The CDR3 loop is CASSPYLTGGSYEQYF. CDR3 DNA: TGTGCCAGCAGCCCCTATCTGACAGGGGGCTCCTACGAGCAGTACTTC. This chain links TRBV3-1 (or the pseudogene TRBV3-2) with TRBJ2-7; 9 nucleotides agree with TRBD1. The trim removed 4 bases at V and 0 bases at J, leaving 7 bases unmatched. Germline-derived CDR1 and CDR2 are LGHDT and YNNKEL (reference sequence). The CDR3 consists of 16 residues.